These 9 T cell receptor beta chains originate from one sample sequenced in a study of T cell responses to AZD1222 COVID-19 vaccine. The table came from immunoSEQ multiplex PCR; TCRdb's copy has only in-frame clones and leaves some out. The top ten hold roughly 2.3% of the sample, which has 150,000 to 200,000 clones, about 91% seen once. Sequenced here: peripheral blood, sampled on day 0 of AZD1222 vaccination. These receptor sequences come from an adult in good health.

The rearrangement joins TRBV5-1 to TRBJ2-5; the match to TRBD2 covers 9 bases. The V gene end was trimmed by 3 bases and the J gene end by 4 bases; junction bases not matched to a gene: 4. This CDR3 contains 14 residues. Germline V gene sequence: CDR1 SGHRS, CDR2 YFSETQ. For the CDR3, the DNA is TGCGCCAGCAGCTCCGGACTAGCGTCAGAGACCCAGTACTTC. It translates to CASSSGLASETQYF.

The gene calls are TRBV6-2 or TRBV6-3 and TRBJ2-2; D remains ambiguous. V dropped 6 bases and J dropped 6 bases, with 14 bases sitting between them. Germline V gene lookup returns CDR1 MNHEY and CDR2 SVGEGT. CDR3 size: 14 residues. The CDR3 bases are TGTGCCAGCAGCCGCGACGATTTACCCGGGGAGCTGTTTTTT. This translates into CASSRDDLPGELFF.

The chain carries TRBV5-1 and TRBJ2-7, with D uncertain. Germline V lookup: CDR1 SGHRS, CDR2 YFSETQ. V was trimmed by 0 bases and J by 2 bases, leaving 9 bases between them. The CDR3 totals 14 residues. Written as DNA, the CDR3 is TGCGCCAGCAGCTTGGTACAGAGACCCTACGAGCAGTACTTC. Protein: CASSLVQRPYEQYF.

This chain links TRBV24-1 with TRBJ2-3; 9 nucleotides align to TRBD1. The CDR3 has 16 residues. V dropped 5 bases and J dropped 2; count of bases not matched to a gene: 7. The germline gives CDR1 KGHDR, CDR2 SFDVKD. Written as DNA, the CDR3 is TGTGCCACCAGTGCGGAGGGACAGGGTTTCACAGATACGCAGTATTTT. Translation: CATSAEGQGFTDTQYF.

In this sample, this clone turned up once. This chain joins TRBV3-1 (or the pseudogene TRBV3-2) and TRBJ1-1; possibly TRBD1 for D (5 bases). The CDR3 extends over 14 amino acids. With 5 bases removed from V and 2 bases from J, the gap between germline ends came to 12 bases. The germline V gene has CDR1 LGHDT and CDR2 YNNKEL (reference sequence). The CDR3 sequence is CASSSGTLNTEAFF. The CDR3 DNA follows: TGTGCCAGCAGCTCCGGGACTCTAAACACTGAAGCTTTCTTT.

This clone was seen a handful of times. The chain joins TRBV7-2 to TRBJ1-2; 8 bases map to TRBD1. The CDR3 is 13 residues long. Germline values: CDR1 SGHTA, CDR2 FQGNSA. Unmatched junction bases numbered 7, after V lost 5 bases and J lost 8 bases. CDR3 loop: CASSTQDRVGYTF. In DNA form, the CDR3 reads TGTGCCAGCAGCACCCAGGACAGGGTCGGCTACACCTTC.

This rearrangement joins TRBV6-5 to TRBJ1-1, with D unclear. The CDR3 totals 12 residues. V was pared by 10 bases and J by 0 bases, with 9 bases between. Germline V lookup: CDR1 MNHEY, CDR2 SVGAGI. CDR3 in amino acids: CATRGLNTEAFF. CDR3 coding DNA: TGTGCCACCCGAGGGCTGAACACTGAAGCTTTCTTT.

The chain combines TRBV27 with TRBJ2-3, with D possibly matching TRBD2 (6 bases). V lost 5 bases and J lost 6, with 15 bases in between. Germline CDR1 MNHEY, CDR2 SMNVEV (reference sequence). CDR3 length equals 14 residues. The CDR3 loop is CASSIQRVTDTQYF. CDR3 coding DNA: TGTGCCAGCAGTATCCAGCGGGTTACGGATACGCAGTATTTT.

The V and J genes are TRBV5-4 and TRBJ2-7, with TRBD2 matching 14 bases. Germline trimming cut 1 base from V and 4 bases from J; bases unmatched to any gene: 4. Germline V CDR1 and CDR2: SGHNT, YYREEE (reference sequence). The CDR3 is 16 amino acids. The CDR3 sequence: CASSLKTSGRAYEQYF. The CDR3 DNA follows: TGTGCCAGCAGCTTGAAGACTAGCGGGAGGGCTTACGAGCAGTACTTC. The variable domain in full, with the rest retrieved from reference TRBV5-4 and TRBJ2-7, is ETGVTQSPTHLIKTRGQQVTLRCSSQSGHNTVSWYQQALGQGPQFIFQYYREEENGRGNFPPRFSGLQFPNYSSELNVNALELDDSALYLCASSLKTSGRAYEQYFGPGTRLTVT.